This is a list of T cell receptor beta chains from one sample in a study of blood T cell repertoires in COVID-19. Sequenced by immunoSEQ multiplex PCR; TCRdb stores in-frame clones only, minus some. The sample lists 200,000 to 250,000 clones; 80% to 90% were seen once. Sequenced material: peripheral blood. All receptors come from a woman aged 50 to 60 with active or convalescent COVID-19. Each CDR3 is given with its conserved first and last residue. The D gene is left open where the match is weak. Not all rows give a size; the values are once, few, many and, for expanded clones, a class.

clone size | J gene | CDR3 length | D gene | V gene | CDR3 protein | CDR3 DNA
- | TRBJ2-3 | 15 | TRBD2 | TRBV5-1 | CASSQTGTNTDTQYF | TGCGCCAGCAGTCAAACCGGGACTAACACAGATACGCAGTATTTT
- | TRBJ2-5 | 15 | TRBD1 | TRBV5-1 | CASSRGQGGEETQYF | TGCGCCAGCAGCAGAGGACAGGGGGGAGAAGAGACCCAGTACTTC
once | TRBJ1-2 | 12 | - | TRBV12-3/TRBV12-4 | CASSPNRNGYTF | TGTGCCAGCAGCCCGAACAGGAATGGCTACACCTTC
- | TRBJ1-4 | 17 | - | TRBV19 | CASSIPRQSATNEKLFF | TGTGCCAGTAGTATCCCCCGACAGAGTGCAACTAATGAAAAACTGTTTTTT
- | TRBJ2-1 | 16 | TRBD2 | TRBV4-2 | CASSQGGGGSYTEQFF | TGTGCCAGCAGCCAAGGAGGCGGGGGGAGCTACACTGAGCAGTTCTTC
- | TRBJ1-5 | 15 | - | TRBV28 | CASSFPGLGNQPQHF | TGTGCCAGCAGTTTTCCAGGGTTGGGAAATCAGCCCCAGCATTTT
- | TRBJ2-5 | 16 | TRBD2 | TRBV14 | CASSQGFSGGLETQYF | TGTGCCAGCAGCCAAGGTTTTAGCGGGGGGTTGGAGACCCAGTACTTC
- | TRBJ2-2 | 14 | - | TRBV2 | CASKEGSNTGELFF | TGTGCCAGCAAAGAGGGAAGTAACACCGGGGAGCTGTTTTTT
- | TRBJ2-1 | 11 | TRBD1 | TRBV27 | CASSLRDSQFF | TGTGCCAGCAGCCTCCGGGACAGTCAGTTCTTC
few | TRBJ1-5 | 15 | - | TRBV7-6 | CASSLDGGRGQPQHF | TGTGCCAGCAGCTTAGATGGAGGGCGCGGGCAGCCCCAGCATTTT
- | TRBJ2-1 | 14 | TRBD2 | TRBV9 | CASTLGLAYNEQFF | TGTGCCAGCACCCTGGGACTAGCCTACAATGAGCAGTTCTTC
- | TRBJ1-5 | 14 | TRBD1 | TRBV24-1 | CATSDYRGNQPQHF | TGTGCCACCAGTGATTACAGGGGGAATCAGCCCCAGCATTTT
- | TRBJ2-1 | 13 | - | TRBV12-3/TRBV12-4 | CASSLDNRGEQFF | TGTGCCAGCAGTTTAGATAACCGGGGAGAGCAGTTCTTC
- | TRBJ2-7 | 16 | - | TRBV27 | CASRTFLGSGSYEQYF | TGTGCCAGCAGAACTTTTCTCGGGAGCGGGTCCTACGAGCAGTACTTC
once | TRBJ2-1 | 14 | TRBD1 | TRBV27 | CASSSGGSYNEQFF | TGTGCCAGCAGTTCAGGGGGCTCCTACAATGAGCAGTTCTTC
- | TRBJ1-2 | 15 | - | TRBV28 | CASSSPNVRFYGYTF | TGTGCCAGCAGTTCCCCCAACGTGAGATTCTATGGCTACACCTTC
- | TRBJ1-3 | 13 | - | TRBV28 | CASPSPGGNTIYF | TGTGCCAGCCCCTCCCCGGGGGGAAACACCATATATTTT
few | TRBJ1-2 | 13 | - | TRBV5-1 | CASSKDGDYGYTF | TGCGCCAGCAGCAAGGACGGGGACTATGGCTACACCTTC
- | TRBJ2-3 | 21 | TRBD1 | TRBV24-1 | CATSGYRGQSPLASGTDTQYF | TGTGCCACCAGTGGGTACAGGGGGCAGTCTCCTCTGGCCTCTGGGACAGATACGCAGTATTTT
- | TRBJ2-5 | 14 | - | TRBV3-1/TRBV3-2 | CASSPPLSQETQYF | TGTGCCAGCAGCCCCCCTCTGTCCCAAGAGACCCAGTACTTC
- | TRBJ2-1 | 14 | TRBD1 | TRBV27 | CASSLPGGYNEQFF | TGTGCCAGCAGTTTACCAGGGGGCTACAATGAGCAGTTCTTC
once | TRBJ1-5 | 14 | TRBD1 | TRBV29-1 | CSVDTGDSNQPQHF | TGCAGCGTTGATACAGGGGATAGCAATCAGCCCCAGCATTTT
few | TRBJ1-5 | 15 | TRBD1 | TRBV19 | CASSIARGPNQPQHF | TGTGCCAGTAGTATAGCCAGGGGGCCGAATCAGCCCCAGCATTTT
- | TRBJ2-7 | 16 | - | TRBV28 | CASSSTLGGMSYEQYF | TGTGCCAGCAGTTCGACACTAGGCGGGATGTCCTACGAGCAGTACTTC
- | TRBJ2-1 | 16 | TRBD1 | TRBV7-2 | CASSLGGTGFYNEQFF | TGTGCCAGCAGCTTAGGGGGGACAGGGTTCTACAATGAGCAGTTCTTC
many | TRBJ2-5 | 16 | TRBD2 | TRBV11-2 | CASSSSGLAGEETQYF | TGTGCCAGCAGTTCCTCGGGACTAGCGGGGGAAGAGACCCAGTACTTC
- | TRBJ1-2 | 15 | TRBD1 | TRBV5-1 | CASRDQGGPNYGYTF | TGCGCCAGCAGGGACCAGGGGGGCCCTAACTATGGCTACACCTTC
once | TRBJ1-4 | 15 | - | TRBV7-9 | CASSSYSQFNEKLFF | TGTGCCAGCAGCTCCTACAGCCAATTTAATGAAAAACTGTTTTTT
- | TRBJ2-1 | 15 | TRBD2 | TRBV20-1 | CSASPLAGDYNEQFF | TGCAGTGCTAGTCCACTAGCGGGGGATTACAATGAGCAGTTCTTC
- | TRBJ1-1 | 13 | TRBD1 | TRBV7-3 | CASSEQGGSEAFF | TGTGCCAGCAGCGAACAGGGGGGGAGTGAAGCTTTCTTT